This entry is about one T cell receptor beta chain. Its antigen is not identified. V lost 5 bases to trimming and J lost 8 bases; unmatched junction nucleotides: 11. Germline-derived CDR1 and CDR2 are KGHSH and LQKENI. CDR3 length: 15 residues. The PCR had 60 Vbeta and 13 Jbeta primers. The repertoire was sequenced with immunoSEQ multiplex PCR; TCRdb's copy has only in-frame clones and lacks some. The sample has about 91,000 clones; approximately 90% are singletons. This specimen comes from a study of cytomegalovirus exposure and HLA in healthy donors. Study-level results: TCR beta chain V- and J-gene trimming was linked, in a later analysis, to a missense variant in DCLRE1C.

This sequence originates from a man between 18 and 29 years old in good health and CMV-seronegative. The sample consisted of PBMCs. The V gene is TRBV18, the J gene TRBJ1-2; 10 bases are a match to TRBD1. The CDR3 DNA reads TGTGCCAGCTCAACACGAACCGGGACAGGGGAGGGCTACACCTTC. It codes for CASSTRTGTGEGYTF. Using reference TRBV18 and TRBJ1-2 for the parts outside the CDR3, the full variable domain is NAGVMQNPRHLVRRRGQEARLRCSPMKGHSHVYWYRQLPEEGLKFMVYLQKENIIDESGMPKERFSAEFPKEGPSILRIQQVVRGDSAAYFCASSTRTGTGEGYTFGSGTRLTVV.